Given below is one T cell receptor (beta chain) in context. The sample is drawn from a study of blood T cell repertoires in COVID-19. Background on the study: PBMCs, B-cell-depleted T cells, or T cells were the source of the cDNA or gDNA that made up the material.

The authors' processing: Amplification from reference gene primers served as the basis for estimated nucleated cell counts. TCRdb's copy holds only in-frame clones and misses some; the assay was immunoSEQ multiplex PCR. That table is the source of V, J and clone size, and D and trimming were worked out from the DNA. The top ten hold 9.5% to 11% of the sample, which has some 180,000 clones, about four fifths seen once. The CDR3 extends over 14 amino acids. Germline CDR1 is MDHEN and CDR2 is SYDVKM. V lost 6 bases, J lost 3 bases, and 4 bases stayed unmatched. Source material: peripheral blood. The chain uses TRBV28 and TRBJ2-3; TRBD2 aligns across 9 bases. The sequence derives from a middle-aged woman with COVID-19, enrolled during active disease. CDR3 loop: CASRGLAATDTQYF. CDR3 DNA sequence: TGTGCCAGCAGGGGACTAGCAGCAACAGATACGCAGTATTTT.